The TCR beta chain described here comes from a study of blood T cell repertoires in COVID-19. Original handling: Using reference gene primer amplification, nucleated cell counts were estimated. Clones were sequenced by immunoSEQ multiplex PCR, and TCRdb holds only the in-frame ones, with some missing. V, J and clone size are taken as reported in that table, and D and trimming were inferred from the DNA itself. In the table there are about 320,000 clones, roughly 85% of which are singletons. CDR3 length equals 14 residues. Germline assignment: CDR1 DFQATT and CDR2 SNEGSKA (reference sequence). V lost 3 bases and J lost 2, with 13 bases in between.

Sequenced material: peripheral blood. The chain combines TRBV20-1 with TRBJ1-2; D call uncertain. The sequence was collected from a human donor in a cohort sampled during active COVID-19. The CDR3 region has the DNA TGCAGTGCTAGTAGACTCACGGCAAACTATGGCTACACCTTC. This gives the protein CSASRLTANYGYTF.